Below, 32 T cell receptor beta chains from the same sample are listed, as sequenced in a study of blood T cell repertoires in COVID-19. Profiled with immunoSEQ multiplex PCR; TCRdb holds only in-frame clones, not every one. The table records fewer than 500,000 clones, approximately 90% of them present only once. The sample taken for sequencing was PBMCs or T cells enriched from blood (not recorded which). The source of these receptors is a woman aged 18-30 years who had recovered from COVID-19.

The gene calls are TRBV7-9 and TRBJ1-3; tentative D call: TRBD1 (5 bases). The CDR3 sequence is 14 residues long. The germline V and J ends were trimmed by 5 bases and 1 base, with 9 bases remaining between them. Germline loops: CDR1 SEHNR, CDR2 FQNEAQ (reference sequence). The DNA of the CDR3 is TGTGCCAGCAGCCCACCAGGGTCTGGAAACACCATATATTTT. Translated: CASSPPGSGNTIYF.

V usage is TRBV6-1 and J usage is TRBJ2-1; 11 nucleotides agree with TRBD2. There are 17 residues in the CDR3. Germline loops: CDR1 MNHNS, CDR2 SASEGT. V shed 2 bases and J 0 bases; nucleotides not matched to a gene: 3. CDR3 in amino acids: CASSELAGGSSYNEQFF. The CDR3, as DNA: TGTGCCAGCAGTGAACTAGCGGGGGGTAGCTCCTACAATGAGCAGTTCTTC.

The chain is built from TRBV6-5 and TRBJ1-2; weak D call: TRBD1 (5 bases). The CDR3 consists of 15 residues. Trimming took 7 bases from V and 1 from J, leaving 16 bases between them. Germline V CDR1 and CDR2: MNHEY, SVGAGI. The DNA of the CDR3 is TGTGCCAGCACCCCCGCAGGGAGGGTTAACTATGGCTACACCTTC. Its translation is CASTPAGRVNYGYTF.

As DNA, the CDR3 is TGTGCCAGCAGCTTAGGGAGGCCTATTAGCGGTGATAAAGAGACCCAGTACTTC. It specifies CASSLGRPISGDKETQYF. V and J are TRBV7-8 and TRBJ2-5; TRBD2 might be the D (6 bases). Germline-derived CDR1 and CDR2 are SGHVS and FQNEAQ. CDR3 length equals 18 residues. The V and J ends lost 1 base and 3 bases respectively, with 21 bases between them.

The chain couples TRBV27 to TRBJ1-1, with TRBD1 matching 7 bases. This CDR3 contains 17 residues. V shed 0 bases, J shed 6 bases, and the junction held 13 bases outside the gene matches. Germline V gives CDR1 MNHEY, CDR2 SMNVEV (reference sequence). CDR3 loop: CASSLSPPDRVRSEAFF. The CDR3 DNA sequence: TGTGCCAGCAGTTTATCCCCCCCTGACAGGGTACGCTCTGAAGCTTTCTTT.

Here the CDR3 DNA reads TGCGCCAGCAGCCAAGCTGGAGGGAATCAGCCCCAGCATTTT. Its translation is CASSQAGGNQPQHF. The rearrangement joins TRBV4-1 to TRBJ1-5; D is ambiguous. Trimming pared 1 base from V and 4 bases from J, leaving 8 bases between. The CDR3 loop spans 14 amino acids. The germline V gene encodes CDR1 MGHRA and CDR2 YSYEKL.

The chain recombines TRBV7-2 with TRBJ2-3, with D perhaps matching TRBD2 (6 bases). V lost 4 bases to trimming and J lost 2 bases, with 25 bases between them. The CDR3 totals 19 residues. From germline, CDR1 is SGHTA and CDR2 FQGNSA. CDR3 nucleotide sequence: TGTGCCAGCAGCTCCGAGGGGAGGCGCCGGTTTCTTATCACAGATACGCAGTATTTT. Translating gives CASSSEGRRRFLITDTQYF.

Here the CDR3 reads CAWSSVGRPSYEQYF. Here the CDR3 DNA reads TGTGCCTGGAGTTCGGTGGGCCGACCCTCCTACGAGCAGTACTTC. V usage is TRBV30 and J usage is TRBJ2-7; D is unclear. Germline CDR1 reads GTSNPN; CDR2 reads SVGIG (reference sequence). V was shortened by 2 bases and J by 0 bases, with 14 bases between the two germline ends. This CDR3 is 15 amino acids long.

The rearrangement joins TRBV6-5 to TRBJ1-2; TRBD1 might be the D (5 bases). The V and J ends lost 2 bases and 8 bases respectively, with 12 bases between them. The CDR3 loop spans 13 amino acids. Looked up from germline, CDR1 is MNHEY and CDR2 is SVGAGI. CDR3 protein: CASSYEGASGYTF. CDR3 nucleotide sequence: TGTGCCAGCAGTTACGAAGGGGCCTCCGGCTACACCTTC.

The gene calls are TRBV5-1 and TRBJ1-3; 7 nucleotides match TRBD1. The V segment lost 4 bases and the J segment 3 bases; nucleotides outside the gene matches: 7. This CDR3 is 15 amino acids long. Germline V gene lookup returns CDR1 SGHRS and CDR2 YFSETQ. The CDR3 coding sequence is TGCGCCAGCAGCCCAGGCAGGGGGAATGGAAACACCATATATTTT. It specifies CASSPGRGNGNTIYF.

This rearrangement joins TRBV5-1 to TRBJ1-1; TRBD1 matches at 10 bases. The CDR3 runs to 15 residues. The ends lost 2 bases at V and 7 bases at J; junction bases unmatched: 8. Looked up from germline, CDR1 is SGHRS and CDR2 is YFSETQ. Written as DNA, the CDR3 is TGCGCCAGCAGCTTAGGGACAGGGGTTCCTGTTGAAGCTTTCTTT. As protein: CASSLGTGVPVEAFF.

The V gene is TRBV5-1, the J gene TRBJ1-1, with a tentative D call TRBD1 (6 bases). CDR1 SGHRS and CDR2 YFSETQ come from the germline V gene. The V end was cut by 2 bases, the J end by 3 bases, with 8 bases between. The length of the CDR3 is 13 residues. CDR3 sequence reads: CASSFDRYTEAFF. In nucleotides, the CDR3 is TGCGCCAGCAGCTTTGACAGGTACACTGAAGCTTTCTTT. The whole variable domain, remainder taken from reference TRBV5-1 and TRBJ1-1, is KAGVTQTPRYLIKTRGQQVTLSCSPISGHRSVSWYQQTPGQGLQFLFEYFSETQRNKGNFPGRFSGRQFSNSRSEMNVSTLELGDSALYLCASSFDRYTEAFFGQGTRLTVV.

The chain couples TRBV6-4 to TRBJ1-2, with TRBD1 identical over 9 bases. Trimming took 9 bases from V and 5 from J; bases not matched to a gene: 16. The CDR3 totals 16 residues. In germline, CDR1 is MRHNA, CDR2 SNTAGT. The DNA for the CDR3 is TGTGCCAGGAATGGAATCCCGGGACAGGGACCGTATGGCTACACCTTC. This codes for CARNGIPGQGPYGYTF.

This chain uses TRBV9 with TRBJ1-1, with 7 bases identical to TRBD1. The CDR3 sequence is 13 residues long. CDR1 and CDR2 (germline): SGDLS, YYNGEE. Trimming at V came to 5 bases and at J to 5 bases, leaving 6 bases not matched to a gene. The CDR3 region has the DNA TGTGCCAGCAGTGAGACAGGGAGGACTGAAGCTTTCTTT. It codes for CASSETGRTEAFF.

CDR3 region: CASSEARGDEQYF. CDR3 nucleotides: TGTGCCAGCAGTGAGGCCCGGGGGGACGAGCAGTACTTC. This chain uses TRBV2 with TRBJ2-7; 7 nucleotides match TRBD2. The germline V gene encodes CDR1 SNHLY and CDR2 FYNNEI. The J segment lost 5 bases and the V segment lost 3 bases, leaving 4 bases of the junction unmatched. The CDR3 has 13 residues.

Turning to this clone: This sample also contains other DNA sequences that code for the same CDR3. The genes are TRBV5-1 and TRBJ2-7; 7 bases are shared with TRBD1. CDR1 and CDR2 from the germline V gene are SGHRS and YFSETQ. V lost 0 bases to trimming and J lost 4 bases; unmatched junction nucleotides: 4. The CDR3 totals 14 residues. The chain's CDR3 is CASSLATGAYEQYF. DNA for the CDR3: TGCGCCAGCAGCTTGGCCACAGGGGCTTACGAGCAGTACTTC.

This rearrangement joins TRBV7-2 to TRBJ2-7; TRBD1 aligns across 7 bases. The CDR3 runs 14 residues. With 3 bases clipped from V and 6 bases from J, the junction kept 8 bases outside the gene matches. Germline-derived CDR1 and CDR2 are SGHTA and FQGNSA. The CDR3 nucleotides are TGTGCCAGCAGCTTCTTGAGCGGACAGGTCGAGCAGTACTTC. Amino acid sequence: CASSFLSGQVEQYF. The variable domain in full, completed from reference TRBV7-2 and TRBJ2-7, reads GAGVSQSPSNKVTEKGKDVELRCDPISGHTALYWYRQSLGQGLEFLIYFQGNSAPDKSGLPSDRFSAERTGGSVSTLTIQRTQQEDSAVYLCASSFLSGQVEQYFGPGTRLTVT.

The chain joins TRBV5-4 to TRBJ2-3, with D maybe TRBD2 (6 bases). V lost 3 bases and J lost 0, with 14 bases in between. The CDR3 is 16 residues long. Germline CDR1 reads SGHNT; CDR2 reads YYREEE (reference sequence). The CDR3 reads CASSSVAETSTDTQYF. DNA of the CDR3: TGTGCCAGCAGCTCTGTAGCGGAAACTAGCACAGATACGCAGTATTTT.

The CDR3 coding sequence is TGTGCCAGCACCCCAACGGTACAGGGGCACTATGGCTACACCTTC. Encoded protein: CASTPTVQGHYGYTF. The chain uses TRBV14 and TRBJ1-2, with 7 bases fitting TRBD1. Trimming at V came to 7 bases and at J to 3 bases, leaving 11 bases not matched to a gene. In germline, CDR1 is SGHDN, CDR2 FVKESK. The CDR3 loop spans 15 amino acids.

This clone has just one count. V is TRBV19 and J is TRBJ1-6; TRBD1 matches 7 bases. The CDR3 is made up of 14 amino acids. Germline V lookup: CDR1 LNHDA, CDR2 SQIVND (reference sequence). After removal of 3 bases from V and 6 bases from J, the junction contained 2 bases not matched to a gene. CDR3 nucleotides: TGTGCCAGTAGTATGACAGGGTCTAATTCACCCCTCCACTTT. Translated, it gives CASSMTGSNSPLHF. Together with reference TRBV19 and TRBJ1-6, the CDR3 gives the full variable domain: DGGITQSPKYLFRKEGQNVTLSCEQNLNHDAMYWYRQDPGQGLRLIYYSQIVNDFQKGDIAEGYSVSREKKESFPLTVTSAQKNPTAFYLCASSMTGSNSPLHFGNGTRLTVT.

The CDR3 DNA follows: TGTGCCTCGGGGACTAGCGGGGGGCATGTCGGGTACAATGAGCAGTTCTTC. Residues: CASGTSGGHVGYNEQFF. The chain joins TRBV19 to TRBJ2-1; 15 bases agree with TRBD2. The CDR3 is made up of 17 amino acids. J gave up 4 bases and V 11 bases, and 12 bases lay outside the gene matches. Per germline, CDR1 LNHDA and CDR2 SQIVND (reference sequence).

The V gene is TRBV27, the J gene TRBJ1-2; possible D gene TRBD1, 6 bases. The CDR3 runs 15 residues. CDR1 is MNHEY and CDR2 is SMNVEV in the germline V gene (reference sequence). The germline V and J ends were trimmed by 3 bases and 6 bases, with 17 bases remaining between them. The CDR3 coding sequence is TGTGCCAGCAGTTTCCTTAACAGGGTAAAAGATGGCTACACCTTC. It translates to CASSFLNRVKDGYTF.

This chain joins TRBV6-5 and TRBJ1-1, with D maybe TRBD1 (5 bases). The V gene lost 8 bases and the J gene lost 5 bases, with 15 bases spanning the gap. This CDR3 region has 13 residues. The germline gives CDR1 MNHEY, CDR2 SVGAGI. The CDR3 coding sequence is TGTGCCAGCCGCCGGGGGGGAGGAACTGAAGCTTTCTTT. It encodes CASRRGGGTEAFF.

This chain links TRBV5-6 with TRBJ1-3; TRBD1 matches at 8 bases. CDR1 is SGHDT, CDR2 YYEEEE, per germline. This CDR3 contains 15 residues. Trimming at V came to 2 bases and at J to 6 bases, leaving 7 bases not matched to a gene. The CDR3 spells CASSLVDRGINTIYF. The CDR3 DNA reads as TGTGCCAGCAGCTTAGTAGACAGGGGCATAAACACCATATATTTT.

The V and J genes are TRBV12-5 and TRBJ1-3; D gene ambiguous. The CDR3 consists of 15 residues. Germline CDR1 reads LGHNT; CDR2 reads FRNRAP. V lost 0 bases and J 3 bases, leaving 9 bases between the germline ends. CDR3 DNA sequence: TGTGCTAGTGGTTTGGTACTGGGCCATGGAAACACCATATATTTT. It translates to CASGLVLGHGNTIYF.

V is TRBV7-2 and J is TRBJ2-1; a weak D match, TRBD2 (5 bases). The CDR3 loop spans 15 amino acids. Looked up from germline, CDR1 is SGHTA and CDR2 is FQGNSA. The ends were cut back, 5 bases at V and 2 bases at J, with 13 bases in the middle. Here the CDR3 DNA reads TGTGCCAGCAGCGAGGTGGGAGCACCCTACAATGAGCAGTTCTTC. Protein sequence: CASSEVGAPYNEQFF.

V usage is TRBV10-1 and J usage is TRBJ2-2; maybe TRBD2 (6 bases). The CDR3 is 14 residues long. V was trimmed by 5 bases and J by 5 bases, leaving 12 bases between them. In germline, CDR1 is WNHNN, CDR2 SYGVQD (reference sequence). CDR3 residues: CASSPWAGTGELFF. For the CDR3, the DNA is TGCGCCAGCAGTCCGTGGGCGGGGACCGGGGAGCTGTTTTTT.

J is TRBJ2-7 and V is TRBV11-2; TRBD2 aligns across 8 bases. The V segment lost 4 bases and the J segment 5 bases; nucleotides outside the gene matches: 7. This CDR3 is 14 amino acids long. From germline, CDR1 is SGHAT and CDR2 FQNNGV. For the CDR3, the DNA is TGTGCCAGCAGCTCATTGGGTAGCGGGGACGAGCAGTACTTC. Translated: CASSSLGSGDEQYF.

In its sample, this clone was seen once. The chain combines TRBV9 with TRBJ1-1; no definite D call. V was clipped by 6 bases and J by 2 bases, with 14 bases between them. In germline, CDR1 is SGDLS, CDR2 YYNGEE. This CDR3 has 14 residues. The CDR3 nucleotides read TGTGCCAGCAACCCGAGGGCGGGAAACACTGAAGCTTTCTTT. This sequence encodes CASNPRAGNTEAFF.

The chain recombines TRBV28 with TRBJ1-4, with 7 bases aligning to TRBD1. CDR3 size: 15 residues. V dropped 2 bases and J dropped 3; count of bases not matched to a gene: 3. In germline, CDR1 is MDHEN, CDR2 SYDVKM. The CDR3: CASSLPGQSNEKLFF. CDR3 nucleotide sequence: TGTGCCAGCAGTTTACCGGGACAGTCTAATGAAAAACTGTTTTTT.

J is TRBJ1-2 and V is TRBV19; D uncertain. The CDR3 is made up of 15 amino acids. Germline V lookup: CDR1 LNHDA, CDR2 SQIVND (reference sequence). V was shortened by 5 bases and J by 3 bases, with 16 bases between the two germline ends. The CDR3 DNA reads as TGTGCCAGTAGTGGAGAAAACTCGAGGGACTATGGCTACACCTTC. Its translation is CASSGENSRDYGYTF.

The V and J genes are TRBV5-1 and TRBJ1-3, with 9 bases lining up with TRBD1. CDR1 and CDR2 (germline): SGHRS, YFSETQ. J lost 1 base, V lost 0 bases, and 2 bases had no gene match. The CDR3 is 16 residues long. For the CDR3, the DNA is TGCGCCAGCAGCTTGGACGGACAGGGGTCTGGAAACACCATATATTTT. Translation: CASSLDGQGSGNTIYF.